The 25 T cell receptor beta chains below were found in one sample sequenced in a study of post-analysis software for immune sequencing data. Whole-study findings and limits: With TRBV5-6, TRBV5-1 and TRBV20-1 included, about five TRBV segments were more frequent in patients than in controls.

Built from TCR beta cDNA, the libraries had unique molecular identifiers in them. Using its own MiXCR run on the PCR reads, TCRdb lists one record per CDR3 protein. The data hold fewer than 850,000 distinct CDR3 sequences, with roughly 29% observed a single time. The antigens of these receptors remain unknown. Specimen: blood. All receptors come from a girl between 5 and 17 years old with multiple sclerosis.

The V and J genes are TRBV3-1 and TRBJ2-1; 8 nucleotides match TRBD2. Germline V gives CDR1 LGHDT, CDR2 YNNKEL (reference sequence). The CDR3 has 15 residues. V trimming: 4 bases; J trimming: 3 bases; junction bases outside the gene matches: 5. The CDR3 DNA reads TGTGCCAGCAGCCCACCTAGCGGGTTCTACAATGAGCAGTTCTTC. Amino acids: CASSPPSGFYNEQFF.

This clonotype was counted only a few times. The genes are TRBV4-3 and TRBJ2-1; 11 bases map to TRBD2. CDR1 and CDR2 (germline): LGHNA, YSLEER. This CDR3 is 17 amino acids long. V dropped 2 bases and J dropped 4; count of bases not matched to a gene: 7. CDR3 residues: CASSQTPGLADYNEQFF. As DNA, the CDR3 is TGCGCCAGCAGCCAAACCCCGGGACTAGCGGATTACAATGAGCAGTTCTTC.

The chain employs TRBV15 and TRBJ2-5, with 7 positions matching TRBD1. Germline assignment: CDR1 LNHNV and CDR2 YYDKDF (reference sequence). The CDR3 has 15 amino acids. V lost 1 base to trimming and J lost 4 bases; unmatched junction nucleotides: 6. CDR3: CATSRVGTEGETQYF. The CDR3 nucleotides are TGTGCCACCAGCAGAGTTGGGACAGAGGGAGAGACCCAGTACTTC.

This clonotype has a handful of counts. The chain employs TRBV7-2 and TRBJ2-1; TRBD2 agrees at 7 bases. Looked up from germline, CDR1 is SGHTA and CDR2 is FQGNSA. This CDR3 spans 14 amino acids. The V and J ends lost 4 bases and 8 bases, in that order; junction bases with no gene match: 8. CDR3 sequence reads: CASSSSGRAYEQFF. In DNA, the CDR3 is TGTGCCAGCAGCTCCTCGGGGAGGGCTTATGAGCAGTTCTTC.

Only a few counts were recorded for this clonotype. CDR3 DNA: TGTGCCAGCAGCCCCTTAGGGCGGGGGATGAACACTGAAGCTTTCTTT. Amino acids: CASSPLGRGMNTEAFF. The chain joins TRBV11-2 to TRBJ1-1; D might be TRBD1 (5 bases). CDR3 size: 16 residues. Trimming took off 5 bases at V and 0 bases at J, with 16 bases between the two ends. CDR1 is SGHAT and CDR2 is FQNNGV in the germline V gene.

The rearrangement joins TRBV7-9 to TRBJ2-1; 11 nucleotides match TRBD2. The germline V gene has CDR1 SEHNR and CDR2 FQNEAQ (reference sequence). The CDR3 extends over 14 amino acids. V trimming: 8 bases; J trimming: 3 bases; junction bases outside the gene matches: 3. CDR3 protein: CASLSGRDYNEQFF. The CDR3 DNA reads TGTGCCAGCCTTAGCGGGAGGGACTACAATGAGCAGTTCTTC. The full variable domain, rest sourced from reference TRBV7-9 and TRBJ2-1, is DTGVSQNPRHKITKRGQNVTFRCDPISEHNRLYWYRQTLGQGPEFLTYFQNEAQLEKSRLLSDRFSAERPKGSFSTLEIQRTEQGDSAMYLCASLSGRDYNEQFFGPGTRLTVL.

This clonotype was counted a few times. V is TRBV7-2 and J is TRBJ2-7; 10 positions agree with TRBD1. The CDR3 sequence is 15 residues long. Per the germline V gene, CDR1 is SGHTA and CDR2 is FQGNSA. V lost 5 bases and J lost 3; bases outside the gene matches: 7. As DNA, the CDR3 is TGTGCCAGCAGCCCGAGACAGGGGGCTCTCTACGAGCAGTACTTC. This encodes CASSPRQGALYEQYF.

The chain has TRBV12-5 and TRBJ1-3; D call uncertain. V shed 6 bases and J shed 3 bases, with 18 bases lying between them. CDR1 LGHNT and CDR2 FRNRAP come from the germline V gene. The CDR3 has 16 amino acids. CDR3: CASGLRRPVGGNTIYF. The DNA of the CDR3 is TGTGCTAGTGGCCTCAGGAGGCCAGTAGGTGGAAACACCATATATTTT.

This clonotype occurred a few times. The genes are TRBV12-3 or TRBV12-4 and TRBJ1-2; D is perhaps TRBD1 (5 bases). The V end lost 3 bases, the J end lost 4 bases, and 18 bases lay between the germline ends. The CDR3 length is 16 residues. The CDR3 region has the DNA TGTGCCAGCAGTTTGGGTGAGGCAGGGAGATTCTATGGCTACACCTTC. Encoded protein: CASSLGEAGRFYGYTF.

The sample holds a few counts of this clonotype. The rearrangement joins TRBV11-2 to TRBJ2-7; unclear D gene. This CDR3 is 12 amino acids long. Trimming pared 4 bases from V and 0 bases from J, leaving 4 bases between. Germline CDR1 and CDR2: SGHAT and FQNNGV. The CDR3 bases are TGTGCCAGCAGCTCCATCTCCTACGAGCAGTACTTC. It encodes CASSSISYEQYF.

This clonotype turned up a few times. This chain links TRBV29-1 with TRBJ2-1, with TRBD2 identical over 7 bases. Germline V lookup: CDR1 SQVTM, CDR2 ANQGSEA. CDR3 length equals 13 residues. With V trimmed by 6 bases and J by 4 bases, 6 bases remained unmatched. CDR3 amino acids: CSVQRDPYNEQFF. In DNA, the CDR3 is TGCAGCGTCCAGCGGGACCCGTACAATGAGCAGTTCTTC.

The chain employs TRBV29-1 and TRBJ2-3; 7 nucleotides align to TRBD1. CDR1 SQVTM and CDR2 ANQGSEA come from the germline V gene. J was trimmed by 2 bases and V by 4 bases; bases with no gene match: 6. The length of the CDR3 is 14 residues. CDR3 nucleotide sequence: TGCAGCGTTGGCAAGACAGGGATCACAGATACGCAGTATTTT. Residues: CSVGKTGITDTQYF.

V usage is TRBV11-1 and J usage is TRBJ2-1; 8 bases are shared with TRBD2. This CDR3 is built from 16 residues. Germline V gene sequence: CDR1 SGHAT, CDR2 FQDESV (reference sequence). J was trimmed by 2 bases and V by 3 bases; bases with no gene match: 6. DNA of the CDR3: TGTGCCAGCAGCTTTCCGACGGGGGGGACCTACAATGAGCAGTTCTTC. This gives the protein CASSFPTGGTYNEQFF.

The chain uses TRBV29-1 and TRBJ2-7; TRBD2 might be the D (5 bases). V was pared by 6 bases and J by 7 bases, with 19 bases between. Germline V gene data show CDR1 as SQVTM and CDR2 as ANQGSEA. The CDR3 contains 13 residues. The CDR3 reads CSVTIGGRGEQYF. The CDR3 DNA reads TGCAGCGTCACCATTGGCGGTCGAGGGGAGCAGTACTTC.

This clonotype was picked up a small number of times. The J gene is TRBJ1-6, the V gene TRBV20-1; D is undetermined. Trimming took off 5 bases at V and 10 bases at J, with 6 bases between the two ends. The CDR3 consists of 10 residues. Germline V CDR1 and CDR2: DFQATT, SNEGSKA (reference sequence). The CDR3 is CSASGSPLHF. The CDR3 nucleotides read TGCAGTGCTTCCGGATCACCCCTCCACTTT.

This clonotype was seen more than once but under ten times. The chain carries TRBV29-1 and TRBJ2-5, with 8 bases aligning to TRBD1. The length of the CDR3 is 13 residues. V lost 4 bases and J lost 3; bases outside the gene matches: 4. CDR1 is SQVTM, CDR2 ANQGSEA, per germline. CDR3 in amino acids: CSVGQGNKETQYF. The CDR3 DNA reads TGCAGCGTTGGACAGGGGAATAAAGAGACCCAGTACTTC.

The gene calls are TRBV29-1 and TRBJ2-7; tentatively, D is TRBD2 (6 bases). Trimming removed 4 bases at V and 2 bases at J, with 9 bases between. This CDR3 has 12 residues. Per germline, CDR1 SQVTM and CDR2 ANQGSEA. In DNA, the CDR3 is TGCAGCGTTGTTTGGGGGGCCTACGAGCAGTACTTC. As protein: CSVVWGAYEQYF.

With respect to this clonotype: This may arise from a read error, as a much more abundant clone is one base away. The chain has TRBV7-2 and TRBJ1-2; D call uncertain. CDR1 and CDR2 (germline): SGHTA, FQGNSA. This CDR3 is 15 amino acids long. CDR3 sequence reads: CAGSLVGGANYGYTF. The CDR3 nucleotides are TGTGCCGGCAGCTTAGTAGGCGGAGCTAACTATGGCTACACCTTC. The whole variable domain, filled in from reference TRBV7-2 and TRBJ1-2, reads GAGVSQSPSNKVTEKGKDVELRCDPISGHTALYWYRQSLGQGLEFLIYFQGNSAPDKSGLPSDRFSAERTGGSVSTLTIQRTQQEDSAVYLCAGSLVGGANYGYTFGSGTRLTVV.

This clonotype was observed at least ten times. The rearrangement joins TRBV28 to TRBJ2-7, with 7 positions matching TRBD1. CDR1 and CDR2 (germline): MDHEN, SYDVKM. The CDR3 consists of 14 residues. After removal of 6 bases from V and 2 bases from J, the junction contained 7 bases not matched to a gene. In nucleotides, the CDR3 is TGTGCCAGCAGCCTGGATAGGGGGCCCTACGAGCAGTACTTC. Protein: CASSLDRGPYEQYF.

The chain recombines TRBV4-1 with TRBJ1-6; D remains unclear. V lost 3 bases, J lost 0 bases, and 6 bases lay in between. In germline, CDR1 is MGHRA, CDR2 YSYEKL. The CDR3 loop spans 15 amino acids. CDR3 sequence reads: CASSHLLSYNSPLHF. CDR3 coding DNA: TGCGCCAGCAGCCACCTCCTCTCCTATAATTCACCCCTCCACTTT.

There are a few counts of this clonotype. This chain joins TRBV20-1 and TRBJ2-3, with TRBD2 identical over 8 bases. The V gene end was trimmed by 1 base and the J gene end by 8 bases; junction bases not matched to a gene: 5. Germline lookup yields CDR1 DFQATT and CDR2 SNEGSKA (reference sequence). This CDR3 spans 13 amino acids. The CDR3 is CSARALLAATQYF. For the CDR3, the DNA is TGCAGTGCTAGAGCCCTACTAGCGGCTACGCAGTATTTT.

This clonotype was recorded a few times. V usage is TRBV7-2 and J usage is TRBJ2-7; D call uncertain. Germline V gene lookup returns CDR1 SGHTA and CDR2 FQGNSA. The CDR3 is 15 residues long. The germline V and J ends were trimmed by 5 bases and 3 bases, with 17 bases remaining between them. CDR3 protein: CASSELDRLLYEQYF. In DNA, the CDR3 is TGTGCCAGCAGCGAACTGGACCGCCTACTCTACGAGCAGTACTTC.

V usage is TRBV25-1 and J usage is TRBJ1-1, with TRBD1 matching over 9 bases. Per the germline V gene, CDR1 is MGHDK and CDR2 is SYGVNS. The CDR3 is 14 amino acids. With V trimmed by 8 bases and J by 1 base, 5 bases remained unmatched. The chain's CDR3 is CASRRTGANTEAFF. In nucleotides, the CDR3 is TGTGCCAGCCGCCGGACAGGGGCGAACACTGAAGCTTTCTTT.

This chain links TRBV25-1 with TRBJ2-4; 7 bases align to TRBD1. Trimming removed 4 bases from V and 6 bases from J; junction bases left unmatched: 3. This CDR3 is 13 amino acids long. Germline-derived CDR1 and CDR2 are MGHDK and SYGVNS. In DNA, the CDR3 is TGTGCCAGCAGTGGGACAGGCGGAAACATTCAGTACTTC. Its translation is CASSGTGGNIQYF.

This clonotype was detected ten times or more. The chain recombines TRBV20-1 with TRBJ2-5, with D uncertain. In germline, CDR1 is DFQATT, CDR2 SNEGSKA (reference sequence). V was clipped by 6 bases and J by 2 bases, with 22 bases between them. The length of the CDR3 is 16 residues. DNA of the CDR3: TGCAGTGCAGAAGGGCAGGCCCACTCATCTCAAGAGACCCAGTACTTC. This gives the protein CSAEGQAHSSQETQYF.